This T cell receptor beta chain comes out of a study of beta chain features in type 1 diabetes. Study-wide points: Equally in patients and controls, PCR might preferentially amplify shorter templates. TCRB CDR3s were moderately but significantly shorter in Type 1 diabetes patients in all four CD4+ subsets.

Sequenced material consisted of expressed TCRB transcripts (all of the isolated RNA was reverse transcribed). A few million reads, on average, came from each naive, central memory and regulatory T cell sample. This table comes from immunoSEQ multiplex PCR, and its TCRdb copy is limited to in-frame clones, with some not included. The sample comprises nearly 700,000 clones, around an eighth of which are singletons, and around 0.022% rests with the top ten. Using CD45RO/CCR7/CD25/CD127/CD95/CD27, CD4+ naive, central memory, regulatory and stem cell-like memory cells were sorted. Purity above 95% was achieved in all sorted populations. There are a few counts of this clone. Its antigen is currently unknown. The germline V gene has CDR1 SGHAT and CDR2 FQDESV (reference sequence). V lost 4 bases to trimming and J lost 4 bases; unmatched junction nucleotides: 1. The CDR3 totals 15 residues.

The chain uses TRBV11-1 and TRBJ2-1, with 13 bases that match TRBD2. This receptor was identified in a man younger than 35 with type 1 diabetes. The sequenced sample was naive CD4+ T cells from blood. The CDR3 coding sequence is TGTGCCAGCAGCTCGGGACTAGCGGGGTACAATGAGCAGTTCTTC. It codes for CASSSGLAGYNEQFF.